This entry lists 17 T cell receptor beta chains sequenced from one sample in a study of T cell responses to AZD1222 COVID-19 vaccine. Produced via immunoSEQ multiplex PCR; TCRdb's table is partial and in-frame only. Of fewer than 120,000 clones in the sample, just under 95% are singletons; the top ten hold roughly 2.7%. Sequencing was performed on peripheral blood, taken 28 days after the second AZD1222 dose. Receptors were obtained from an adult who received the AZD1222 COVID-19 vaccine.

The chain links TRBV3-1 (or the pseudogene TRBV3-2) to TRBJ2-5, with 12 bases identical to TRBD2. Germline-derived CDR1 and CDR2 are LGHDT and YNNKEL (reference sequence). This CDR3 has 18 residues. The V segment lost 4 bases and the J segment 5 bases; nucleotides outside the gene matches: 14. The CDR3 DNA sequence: TGTGCCAGCAGCCCCCTCCTTTCTAGCGGGGGGGCCTGGGAGACCCAGTACTTC. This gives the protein CASSPLLSSGGAWETQYF.

CDR3 nucleotide sequence: TGTGCCAGCAGCGCCCAACAGGGCCGGCACACTGAAGCTTTCTTT. The encoded protein is CASSAQQGRHTEAFF. The chain employs TRBV7-6 and TRBJ1-1, with D possibly TRBD1 on 6 matching bases. V shed 5 bases and J shed 3 bases, with 16 bases lying between them. The CDR3 has 15 amino acids. Germline CDR1 is SGHVS and CDR2 is FNYEAQ.

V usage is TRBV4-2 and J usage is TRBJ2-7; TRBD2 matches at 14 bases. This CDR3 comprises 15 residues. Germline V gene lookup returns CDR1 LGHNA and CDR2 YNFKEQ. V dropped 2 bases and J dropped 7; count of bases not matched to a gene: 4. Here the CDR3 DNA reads TGTGCCAGCAGCCAAAGACTAGCGGGGGGGAGTGAGCAGTACTTC. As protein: CASSQRLAGGSEQYF.

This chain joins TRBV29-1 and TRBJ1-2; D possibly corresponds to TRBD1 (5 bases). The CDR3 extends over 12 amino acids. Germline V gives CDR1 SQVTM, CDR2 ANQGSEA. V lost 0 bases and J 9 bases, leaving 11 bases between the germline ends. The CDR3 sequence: CSVEEGLDRYTF. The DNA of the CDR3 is TGCAGCGTTGAAGAGGGGCTGGATCGCTACACCTTC.

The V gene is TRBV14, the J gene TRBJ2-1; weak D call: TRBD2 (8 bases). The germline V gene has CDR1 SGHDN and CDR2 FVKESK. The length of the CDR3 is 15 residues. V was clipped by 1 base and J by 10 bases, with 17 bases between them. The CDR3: CASSQAAGARGEQFF. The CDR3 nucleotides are TGTGCCAGCAGCCAAGCAGCGGGGGCCAGGGGGGAGCAGTTCTTC.

CDR3 sequence reads: CASSMGTGGSEKLFF. The DNA for the CDR3 is TGTGCCAGTAGTATGGGGACAGGGGGAAGTGAAAAACTGTTTTTT. The chain has TRBV19 and TRBJ1-4, with 11 bases fitting TRBD1. In germline, CDR1 is LNHDA, CDR2 SQIVND (reference sequence). This CDR3 is 15 amino acids long. V lost 3 bases to trimming and J lost 7 bases; unmatched junction nucleotides: 4.

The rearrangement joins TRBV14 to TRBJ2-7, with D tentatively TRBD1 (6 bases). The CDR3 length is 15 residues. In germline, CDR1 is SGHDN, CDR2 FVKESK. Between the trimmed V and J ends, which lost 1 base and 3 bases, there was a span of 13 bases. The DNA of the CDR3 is TGTGCCAGCAGCCAAGTTTTGGGCAGGGGCTACGAGCAGTACTTC. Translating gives CASSQVLGRGYEQYF.

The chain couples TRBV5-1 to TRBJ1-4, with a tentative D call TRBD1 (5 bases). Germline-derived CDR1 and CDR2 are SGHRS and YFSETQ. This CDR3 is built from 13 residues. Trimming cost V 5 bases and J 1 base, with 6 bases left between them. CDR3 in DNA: TGCGCCAGCAGGCAGGGAACTAATGAAAAACTGTTTTTT. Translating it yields CASRQGTNEKLFF.

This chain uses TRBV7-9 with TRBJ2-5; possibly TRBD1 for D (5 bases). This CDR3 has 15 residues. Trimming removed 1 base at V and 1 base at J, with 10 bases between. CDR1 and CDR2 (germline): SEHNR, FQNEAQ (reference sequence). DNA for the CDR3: TGTGCCAGCAGCTTAGGACCCAGGGCCCAAGAGACCCAGTACTTC. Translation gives CASSLGPRAQETQYF.

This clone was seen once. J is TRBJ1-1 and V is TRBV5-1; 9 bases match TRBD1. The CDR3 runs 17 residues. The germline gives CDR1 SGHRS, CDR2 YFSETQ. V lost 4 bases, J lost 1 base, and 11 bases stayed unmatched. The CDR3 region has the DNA TGCGCCAGCAGCGGTGGGACAGGGTGGCCTAGGAACACTGAAGCTTTCTTT. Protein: CASSGGTGWPRNTEAFF.

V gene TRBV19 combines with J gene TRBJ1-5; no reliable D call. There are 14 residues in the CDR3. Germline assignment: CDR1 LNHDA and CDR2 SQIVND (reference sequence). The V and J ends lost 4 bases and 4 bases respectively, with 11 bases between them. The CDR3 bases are TGTGCCAGTAGTAACGGGGTTGGGAATCAGCCCCAGCATTTT. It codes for CASSNGVGNQPQHF.

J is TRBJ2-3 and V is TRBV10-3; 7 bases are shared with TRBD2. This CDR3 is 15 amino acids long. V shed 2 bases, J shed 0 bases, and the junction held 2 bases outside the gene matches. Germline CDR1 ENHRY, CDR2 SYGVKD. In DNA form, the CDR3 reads TGTGCCATCAGTGAGGGGCGGGGGAGCACAGATACGCAGTATTTT. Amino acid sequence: CAISEGRGSTDTQYF.

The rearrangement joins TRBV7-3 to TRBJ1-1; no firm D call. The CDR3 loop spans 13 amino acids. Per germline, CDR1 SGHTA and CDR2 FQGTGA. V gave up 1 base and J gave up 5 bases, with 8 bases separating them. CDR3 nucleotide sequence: TGTGCCAGCAGCTTAAATCGGGGAACTGAAGCTTTCTTT. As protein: CASSLNRGTEAFF.

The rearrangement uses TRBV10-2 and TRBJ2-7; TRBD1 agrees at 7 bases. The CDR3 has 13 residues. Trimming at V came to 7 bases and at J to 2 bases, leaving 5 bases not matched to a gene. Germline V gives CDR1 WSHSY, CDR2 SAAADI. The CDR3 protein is CASTRDRAYEQYF. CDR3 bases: TGCGCCAGCACCCGGGACAGAGCCTACGAGCAGTACTTC.

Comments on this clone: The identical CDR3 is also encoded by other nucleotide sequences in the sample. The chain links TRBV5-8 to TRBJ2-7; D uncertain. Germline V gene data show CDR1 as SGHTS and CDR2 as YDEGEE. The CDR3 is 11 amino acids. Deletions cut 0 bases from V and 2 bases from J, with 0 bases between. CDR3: CASSLAYEQYF. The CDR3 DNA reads TGTGCCAGCAGCTTGGCCTACGAGCAGTACTTC.

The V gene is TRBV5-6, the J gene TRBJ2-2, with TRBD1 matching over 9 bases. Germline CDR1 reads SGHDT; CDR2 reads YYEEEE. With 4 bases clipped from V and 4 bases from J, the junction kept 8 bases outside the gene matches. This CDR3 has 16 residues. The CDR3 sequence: CASSKGQGRSTGELFF. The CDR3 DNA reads TGTGCCAGCAGCAAGGGACAGGGTCGGTCCACCGGGGAGCTGTTTTTT.

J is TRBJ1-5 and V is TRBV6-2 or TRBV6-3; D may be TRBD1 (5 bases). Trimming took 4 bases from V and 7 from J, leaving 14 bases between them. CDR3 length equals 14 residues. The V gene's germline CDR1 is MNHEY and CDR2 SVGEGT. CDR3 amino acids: CASSSGGLAQPQHF. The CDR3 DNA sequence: TGTGCCAGCAGTTCGGGGGGGTTGGCGCAGCCCCAGCATTTT.